This TCR beta chain is from a study of patients and donors after allogeneic stem cell transplantation. MiXCR, applied by TCRdb to the RT-PCR reads, yields one record per CDR3 protein. The sample consists of tens of thousands of distinct CDR3 sequences, around 29% of them appearing once. The V gene's germline CDR1 is SGDLS and CDR2 YYNGEE. The CDR3 sequence is 14 residues long. Between the trimmed V and J ends, which lost 0 bases and 1 base, there was a span of 6 bases. The TCR sequence derives from a human donor who was either an allogeneic HSCT recipient or a stem cell or donor lymphocyte infusion donor (not recorded which). It is not recorded whose cells these are; they may come from a transplant donor. V usage is TRBV9 and J usage is TRBJ2-3; no definite D call. The material sequenced was blood, either unsorted or a sorted T cell fraction (not recorded which). The CDR3 DNA reads TGTGCCAGCAGCGTAGGGCTACGCACAGATACGCAGTATTTT. Its translation is CASSVGLRTDTQYF. The full variable domain, rest sourced from reference TRBV9 and TRBJ2-3, is DSGVTQTPKHLITATGQRVTLRCSPRSGDLSVYWYQQSLDQGLQFLIQYYNGEERAKGNILERFSAQQFPDLHSELNLSSLELGDSALYFCASSVGLRTDTQYFGPGTRLTVL.